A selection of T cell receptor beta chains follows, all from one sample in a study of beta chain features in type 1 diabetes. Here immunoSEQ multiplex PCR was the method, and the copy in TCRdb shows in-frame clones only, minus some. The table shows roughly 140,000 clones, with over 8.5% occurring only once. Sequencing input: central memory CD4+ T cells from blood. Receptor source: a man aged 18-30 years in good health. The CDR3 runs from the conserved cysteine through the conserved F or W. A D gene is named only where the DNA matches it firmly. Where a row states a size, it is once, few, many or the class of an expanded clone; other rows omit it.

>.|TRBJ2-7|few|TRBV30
CAWSVGPGGTYEQYF
TGTGCCTGGAGTGTTGGGCCTGGGGGCACCTACGAGCAGTACTTC
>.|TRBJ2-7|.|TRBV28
CASRTGSPYEQYF
TGTGCCAGCAGAACAGGGAGCCCCTACGAGCAGTACTTC
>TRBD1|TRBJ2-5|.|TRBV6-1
CASSEQDRGETQYF
TGTGCCAGCAGTGAACAAGACAGGGGGGAGACCCAGTACTTC
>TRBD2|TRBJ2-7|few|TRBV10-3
CAISESAGLGSSYEQYF
TGTGCCATCAGTGAGTCGGCGGGACTAGGGAGCTCCTACGAGCAGTACTTC
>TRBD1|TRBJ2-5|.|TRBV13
CASSIGQGGETQYF
TGTGCCAGCAGCATCGGACAGGGAGGAGAGACCCAGTACTTC
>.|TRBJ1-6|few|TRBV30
CAWSVWGNNSPLHF
TGTGCCTGGAGTGTCTGGGGGAACAATTCACCCCTCCACTTT
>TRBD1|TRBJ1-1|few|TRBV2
CASIPDRDTEAFF
TGTGCCAGCATCCCCGACAGGGACACTGAAGCTTTCTTT
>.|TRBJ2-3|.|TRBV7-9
CASSFPEFRGTDTQYF
TGTGCCAGCAGCTTCCCTGAATTTAGGGGTACAGATACGCAGTATTTT
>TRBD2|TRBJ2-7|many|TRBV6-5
CASSPPGTSGEQYF
TGTGCCAGCAGTCCGCCCGGGACTAGCGGCGAGCAGTACTTC
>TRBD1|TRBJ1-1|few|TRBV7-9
CASRDDRVNTEAFF
TGTGCCAGCAGAGATGACAGGGTGAACACTGAAGCTTTCTTT
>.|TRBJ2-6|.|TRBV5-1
CASSPLSGANVLTF
TGCGCCAGCAGCCCCCTCTCTGGGGCCAACGTCCTGACTTTC
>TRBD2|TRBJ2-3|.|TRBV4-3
CASSQESGRYTDTQYF
TGCGCCAGCAGCCAAGAAAGCGGGAGGTACACAGATACGCAGTATTTT
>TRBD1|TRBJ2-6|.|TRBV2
CASSERSGQGLGTNVLTF
TGTGCCAGCAGTGAACGTTCGGGACAGGGATTGGGGACCAACGTCCTGACTTTC
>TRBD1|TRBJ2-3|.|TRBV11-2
CASSNVPWDRAFTDTQYF
TGTGCCAGCAGCAATGTGCCTTGGGACAGGGCCTTCACAGATACGCAGTATTTT